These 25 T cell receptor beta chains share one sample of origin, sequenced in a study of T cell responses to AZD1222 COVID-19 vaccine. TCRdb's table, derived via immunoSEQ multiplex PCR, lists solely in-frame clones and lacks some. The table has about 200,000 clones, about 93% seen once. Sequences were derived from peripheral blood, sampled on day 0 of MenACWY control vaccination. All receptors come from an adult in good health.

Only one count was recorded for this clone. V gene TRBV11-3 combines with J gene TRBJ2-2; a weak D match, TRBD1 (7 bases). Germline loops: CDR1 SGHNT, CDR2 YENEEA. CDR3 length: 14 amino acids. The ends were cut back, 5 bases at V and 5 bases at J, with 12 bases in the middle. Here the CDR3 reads CASSRPGGTGELFF. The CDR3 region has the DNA TGTGCCAGCAGCCGTCCAGGGGGGACCGGGGAGCTGTTTTTT.

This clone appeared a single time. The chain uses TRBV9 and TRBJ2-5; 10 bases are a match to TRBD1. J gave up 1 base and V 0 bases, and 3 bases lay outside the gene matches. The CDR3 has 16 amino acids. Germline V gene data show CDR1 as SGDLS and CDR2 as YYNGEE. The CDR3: CASSVGGQGVQETQYF. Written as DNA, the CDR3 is TGTGCCAGCAGCGTAGGAGGACAGGGGGTCCAAGAGACCCAGTACTTC.

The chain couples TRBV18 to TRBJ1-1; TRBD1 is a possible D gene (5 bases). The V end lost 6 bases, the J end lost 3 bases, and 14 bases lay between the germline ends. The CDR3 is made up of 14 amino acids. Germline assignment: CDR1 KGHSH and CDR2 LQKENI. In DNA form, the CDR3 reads TGTGCCAGCTCGCGTCAGGGACCCGACACTGAAGCTTTCTTT. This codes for CASSRQGPDTEAFF.

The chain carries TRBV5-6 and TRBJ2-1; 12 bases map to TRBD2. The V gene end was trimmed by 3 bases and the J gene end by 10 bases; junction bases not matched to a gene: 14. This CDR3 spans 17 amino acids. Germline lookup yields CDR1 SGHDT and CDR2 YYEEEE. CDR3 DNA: TGTGCCAGCAGCTCGACTAGCGGGGGCCCAATTTCATCCGAGCAGTTCTTC. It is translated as CASSSTSGGPISSEQFF.

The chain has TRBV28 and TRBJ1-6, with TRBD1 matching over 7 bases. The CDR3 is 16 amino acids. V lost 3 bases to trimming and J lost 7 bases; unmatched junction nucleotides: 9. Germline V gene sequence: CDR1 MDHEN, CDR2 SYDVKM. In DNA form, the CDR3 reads TGTGCCAGCAGTTTGTTAACCGGGACAGCCAATTCACCCCTCCACTTT. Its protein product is CASSLLTGTANSPLHF.

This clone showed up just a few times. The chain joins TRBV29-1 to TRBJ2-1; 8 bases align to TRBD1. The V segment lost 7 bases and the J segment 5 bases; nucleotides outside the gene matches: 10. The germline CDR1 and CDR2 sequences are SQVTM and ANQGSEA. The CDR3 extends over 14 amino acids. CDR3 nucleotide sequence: TGCAGCGCAAAAATCCCGGGACAGGACAATGAGCAGTTCTTC. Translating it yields CSAKIPGQDNEQFF.

The CDR3, as DNA: TGTGCCTGGAGCGCCACCGGGAGGGGACTAGCGGGTCAAGAGACCCAGTACTTC. The encoded protein is CAWSATGRGLAGQETQYF. The chain combines TRBV30 with TRBJ2-5, with 12 bases matching TRBD2. The CDR3 spans 18 residues. Germline V gene lookup returns CDR1 GTSNPN and CDR2 SVGIG (reference sequence). The trim removed 3 bases at V and 2 bases at J, leaving 13 bases unmatched.

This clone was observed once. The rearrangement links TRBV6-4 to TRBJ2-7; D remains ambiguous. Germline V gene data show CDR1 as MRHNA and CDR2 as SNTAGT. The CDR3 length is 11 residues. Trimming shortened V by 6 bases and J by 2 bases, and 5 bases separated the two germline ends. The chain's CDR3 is CASSATYEQYF. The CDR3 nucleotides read TGTGCCAGCAGCGCCACCTACGAGCAGTACTTC.

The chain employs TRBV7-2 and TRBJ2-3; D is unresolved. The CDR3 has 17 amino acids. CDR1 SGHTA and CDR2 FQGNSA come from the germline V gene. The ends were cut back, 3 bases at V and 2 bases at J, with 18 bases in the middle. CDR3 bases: TGTGCCAGCAGCTTTTACGGCCCTGTTACCCTCACAGATACGCAGTATTTT. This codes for CASSFYGPVTLTDTQYF.

The CDR3 coding sequence is TGTGCCAGCAGTCACCGGACAGGCCCCCCCTACGAGCAGTACTTC. Residues: CASSHRTGPPYEQYF. The chain joins TRBV5-4 to TRBJ2-7; 7 bases align to TRBD1. Germline V gene data show CDR1 as SGHNT and CDR2 as YYREEE (reference sequence). The junction had 10 bases not matched to a gene; V was cut back by 5 bases and J by 2 bases. The CDR3 runs to 15 residues. The variable domain in full, with the rest retrieved from reference TRBV5-4 and TRBJ2-7, is ETGVTQSPTHLIKTRGQQVTLRCSSQSGHNTVSWYQQALGQGPQFIFQYYREEENGRGNFPPRFSGLQFPNYSSELNVNALELDDSALYLCASSHRTGPPYEQYFGPGTRLTVT.

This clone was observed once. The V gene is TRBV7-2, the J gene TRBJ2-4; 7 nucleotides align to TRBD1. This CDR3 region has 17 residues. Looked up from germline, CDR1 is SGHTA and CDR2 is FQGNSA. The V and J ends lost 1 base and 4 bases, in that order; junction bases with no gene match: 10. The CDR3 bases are TGTGCCAGCAGCTTAGGGATGGGACCGGGACAGAAAAACATTCAGTACTTC. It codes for CASSLGMGPGQKNIQYF.

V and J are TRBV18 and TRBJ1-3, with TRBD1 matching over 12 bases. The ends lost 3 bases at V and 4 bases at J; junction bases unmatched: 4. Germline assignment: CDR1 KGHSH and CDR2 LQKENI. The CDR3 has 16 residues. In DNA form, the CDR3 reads TGTGCCAGCTCACCCCTCGGGACAGGGGGCGGAAACACCATATATTTT. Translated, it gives CASSPLGTGGGNTIYF.

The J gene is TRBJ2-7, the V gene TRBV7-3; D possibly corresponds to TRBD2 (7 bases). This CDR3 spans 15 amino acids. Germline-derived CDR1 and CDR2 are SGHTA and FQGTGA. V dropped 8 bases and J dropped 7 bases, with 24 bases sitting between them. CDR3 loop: CASCSGGGPLWEQYF. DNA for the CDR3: TGTGCCAGCTGTAGTGGCGGGGGCCCCCTATGGGAGCAGTACTTC.

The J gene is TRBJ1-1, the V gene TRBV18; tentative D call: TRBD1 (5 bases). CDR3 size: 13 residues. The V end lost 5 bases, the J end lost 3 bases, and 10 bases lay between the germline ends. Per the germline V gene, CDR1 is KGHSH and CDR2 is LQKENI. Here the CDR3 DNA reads TGTGCCAGCTCAGGGGGGGGAGACACTGAAGCTTTCTTT. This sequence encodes CASSGGGDTEAFF.

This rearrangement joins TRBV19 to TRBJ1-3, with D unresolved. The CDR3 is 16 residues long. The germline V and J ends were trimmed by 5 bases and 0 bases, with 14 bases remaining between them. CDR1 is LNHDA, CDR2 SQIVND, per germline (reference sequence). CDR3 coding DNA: TGTGCCAGTAGTTCCCGAAGAAGGAACTCTGGAAACACCATATATTTT. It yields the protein CASSSRRRNSGNTIYF.

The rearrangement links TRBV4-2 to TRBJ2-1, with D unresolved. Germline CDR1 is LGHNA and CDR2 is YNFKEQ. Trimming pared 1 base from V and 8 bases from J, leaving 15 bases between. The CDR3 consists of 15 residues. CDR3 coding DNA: TGTGCCAGCAGCCAAGCGACGAGCCGAGGCTATGAGCAGTTCTTC. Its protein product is CASSQATSRGYEQFF.

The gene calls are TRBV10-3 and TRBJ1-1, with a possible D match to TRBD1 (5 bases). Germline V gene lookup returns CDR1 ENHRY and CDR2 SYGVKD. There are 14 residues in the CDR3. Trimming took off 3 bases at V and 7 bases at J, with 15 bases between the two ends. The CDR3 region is CAISDGGSGGEAFF. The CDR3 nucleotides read TGTGCCATCAGTGATGGGGGGTCAGGAGGTGAAGCTTTCTTT.

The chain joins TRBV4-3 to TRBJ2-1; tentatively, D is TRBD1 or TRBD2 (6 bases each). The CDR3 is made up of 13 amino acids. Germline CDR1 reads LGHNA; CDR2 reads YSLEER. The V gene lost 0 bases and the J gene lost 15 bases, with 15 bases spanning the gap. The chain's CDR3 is CASSQDGPGALFF. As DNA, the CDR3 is TGCGCCAGCAGCCAAGACGGGCCGGGGGCCCTGTTCTTC.

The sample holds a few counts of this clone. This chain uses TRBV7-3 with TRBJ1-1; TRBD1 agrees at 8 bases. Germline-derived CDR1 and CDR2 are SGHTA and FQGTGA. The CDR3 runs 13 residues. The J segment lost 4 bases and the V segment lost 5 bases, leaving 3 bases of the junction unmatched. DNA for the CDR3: TGTGCCAGCAGCGTACAGGGGGGCACTGAAGCTTTCTTT. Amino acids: CASSVQGGTEAFF. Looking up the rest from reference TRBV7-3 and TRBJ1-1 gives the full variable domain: GAGVSQTPSNKVTEKGKYVELRCDPISGHTALYWYRQSLGQGPEFLIYFQGTGAADDSGLPNDRFFAVRPEGSVSTLKIQRTERGDSAVYLCASSVQGGTEAFFGQGTRLTVV.

As DNA, the CDR3 is TGTGCCAGTAGTAGCGGCCTACTCCCCCAAGAGACCCAGTACTTC. Protein product: CASSSGLLPQETQYF. J is TRBJ2-5 and V is TRBV19; D is undetermined. V was cut by 4 bases and J by 1 base, with 13 bases left in between. This CDR3 spans 15 amino acids. Germline loops: CDR1 LNHDA, CDR2 SQIVND (reference sequence).

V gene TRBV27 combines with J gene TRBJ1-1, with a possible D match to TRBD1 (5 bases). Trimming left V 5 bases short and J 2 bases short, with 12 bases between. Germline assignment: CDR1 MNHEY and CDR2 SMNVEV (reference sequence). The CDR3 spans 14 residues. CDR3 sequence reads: CASSPLTENTEAFF. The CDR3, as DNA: TGTGCCAGCAGTCCCCTGACAGAAAACACTGAAGCTTTCTTT.

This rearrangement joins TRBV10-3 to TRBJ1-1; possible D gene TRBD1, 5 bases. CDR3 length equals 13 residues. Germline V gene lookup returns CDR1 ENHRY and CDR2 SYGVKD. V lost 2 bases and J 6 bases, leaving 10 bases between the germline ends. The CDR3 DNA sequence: TGTGCCATCAGTGAGGGGGGACGGGCTGAAGCTTTCTTT. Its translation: CAISEGGRAEAFF.

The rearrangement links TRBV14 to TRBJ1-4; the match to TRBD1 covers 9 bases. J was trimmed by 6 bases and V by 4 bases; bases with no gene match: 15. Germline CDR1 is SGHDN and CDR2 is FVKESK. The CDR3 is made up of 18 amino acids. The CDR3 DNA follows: TGTGCCAGCAGCCCTCAGGGCCCACAGGGGGCGCGATATGAAAAACTGTTTTTT. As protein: CASSPQGPQGARYEKLFF.

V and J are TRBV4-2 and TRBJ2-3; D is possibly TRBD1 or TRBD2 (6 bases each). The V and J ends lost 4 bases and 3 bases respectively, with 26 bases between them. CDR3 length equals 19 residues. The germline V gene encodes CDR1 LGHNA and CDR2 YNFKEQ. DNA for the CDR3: TGTGCCAGCAGCCTTTACGGCCCCGGGGGCGGCGGTCGGACAGATACGCAGTATTTT. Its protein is CASSLYGPGGGGRTDTQYF.

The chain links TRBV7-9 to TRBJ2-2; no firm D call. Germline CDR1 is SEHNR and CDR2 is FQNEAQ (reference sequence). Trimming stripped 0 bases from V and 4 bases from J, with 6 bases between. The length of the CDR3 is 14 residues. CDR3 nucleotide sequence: TGTGCCAGCAGCTTAGCGGGTGGCACCGGGGAGCTGTTTTTT. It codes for CASSLAGGTGELFF. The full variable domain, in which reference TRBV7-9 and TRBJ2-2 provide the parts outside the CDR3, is DTGVSQNPRHKITKRGQNVTFRCDPISEHNRLYWYRQTLGQGPEFLTYFQNEAQLEKSRLLSDRFSAERPKGSFSTLEIQRTEQGDSAMYLCASSLAGGTGELFFGEGSRLTVL.